These 10 T cell receptor beta chains came from one sample sequenced in a study of beta chain features in type 1 diabetes (dated by TCRdb to 2016 to 2018). The receptor library was made with the immunoSEQ multiplex PCR assay. The entire isolated RNA was reverse transcribed using the High Capacity cDNA Reverse Transcription Kit, and thus expressed TCRB transcripts were sequenced. TCRdb limited this immuneACCESS table to in-frame rearrangements with V and J called. A share of clones is missing; checked studies link under half to unresolved V genes, and the rest is unexplained. For this sample the table gives about 180,000 clones, of which about 13% were detected only once. The ten most abundant clones make up less than 0.7% of the sample. The specimen sequenced was central memory CD4+ T cells from blood. The receptor set was obtained from a woman aged 18-30 years in good health.

This clone turned up a few times. The chain combines TRBV29-1 with TRBJ2-5; D unclear. Trimming shortened V by 4 bases and J by 3 bases, and 3 bases separated the two germline ends. This CDR3 is 10 amino acids long. CDR1 and CDR2 from the germline V gene are SQVTM and ANQGSEA. The CDR3 loop reads CSVVEETQYF. The CDR3 DNA follows: TGCAGCGTTGTCGAAGAGACCCAGTACTTC.

CDR3 residues: CASSFGLNTQYF. The CDR3 DNA reads as TGTGCCAGCAGTTTCGGTCTAAATACGCAGTATTTT. The chain joins TRBV28 to TRBJ2-3; the D is unclear. This CDR3 comprises 12 residues. The V gene's germline CDR1 is MDHEN and CDR2 SYDVKM. V was cut by 3 bases and J by 7 bases, with 8 bases left in between.

The rearrangement uses TRBV6-6 and TRBJ2-4; a possible D gene is TRBD2 (5 bases). CDR1 MNHNY and CDR2 SVGAGI come from the germline V gene (reference sequence). V shed 2 bases and J shed 0 bases, with 8 bases lying between them. The CDR3 contains 15 residues. DNA for the CDR3: TGTGCCAGCAGTTACCTAGCTGGAGCCAAAAACATTCAGTACTTC. Translation: CASSYLAGAKNIQYF.

For this clone: The sample holds other DNA sequences that translate to the same CDR3. V gene TRBV7-2 combines with J gene TRBJ2-2, with 7 bases lining up with TRBD1. Looked up from germline, CDR1 is SGHTA and CDR2 is FQGNSA. The CDR3 is made up of 15 amino acids. V dropped 1 base and J dropped 1; count of bases not matched to a gene: 0. The chain's CDR3 is CASSLGQGNTGELFF. CDR3 in DNA: TGTGCCAGCAGCTTAGGACAGGGGAACACCGGGGAGCTGTTTTTT.

This clone was detected a few times. The chain joins TRBV27 to TRBJ2-3; weak D call: TRBD2 (5 bases). The CDR3 contains 16 residues. CDR1 and CDR2 (germline): MNHEY, SMNVEV (reference sequence). Trimming took 2 bases from V and 2 from J, leaving 14 bases between them. The CDR3 loop is CASSLKERYSTDTQYF. CDR3 DNA sequence: TGTGCCAGCAGTTTAAAAGAGCGGTACTCCACAGATACGCAGTATTTT.

This clone turned up a few times. The genes are TRBV28 and TRBJ2-4; D perhaps matches TRBD1 (6 bases). V dropped 2 bases and J dropped 7 bases, with 6 bases sitting between them. Germline V gene sequence: CDR1 MDHEN, CDR2 SYDVKM. The length of the CDR3 is 12 residues. The DNA for the CDR3 is TGTGCCAGCAGTTTAAGGGGGAACATTCAGTACTTC. Translated: CASSLRGNIQYF. Full variable domain (missing parts from reference TRBV28 and TRBJ2-4): DVKVTQSSRYLVKRTGEKVFLECVQDMDHENMFWYRQDPGLGLRLIYFSYDVKMKEKGDIPEGYSVSREKKERFSLILESASTNQTSMYLCASSLRGNIQYFGAGTRLSVL.

The chain employs TRBV29-1 and TRBJ2-5, with D uncertain. The CDR3 is 14 amino acids. The germline V gene has CDR1 SQVTM and CDR2 ANQGSEA. V lost 0 bases to trimming and J lost 2 bases, with 10 bases between them. Here the CDR3 DNA reads TGCAGCGTTGAAGATCGATGGCAGCAAGAGACCCAGTACTTC. This sequence encodes CSVEDRWQQETQYF.

This clone was observed a handful of times. The V and J genes are TRBV4-1 and TRBJ2-2; tentatively, D is TRBD2 (6 bases). V dropped 4 bases and J dropped 7 bases, with 10 bases sitting between them. The CDR3 runs to 13 residues. Germline CDR1 reads MGHRA; CDR2 reads YSYEKL. CDR3 loop: CASSRGGNGELFF. The CDR3 region has the DNA TGCGCCAGCAGCCGTGGGGGGAACGGGGAGCTGTTTTTT.

The chain links TRBV5-1 to TRBJ2-1; maybe TRBD2 (6 bases). CDR3 length: 16 amino acids. V lost 4 bases and J lost 6, with 20 bases in between. Per the germline V gene, CDR1 is SGHRS and CDR2 is YFSETQ. CDR3 in amino acids: CASSPRERRARNEQFF. The CDR3 DNA sequence: TGCGCCAGCAGCCCACGGGAGAGGCGTGCCCGCAATGAGCAGTTCTTC.

The chain couples TRBV29-1 to TRBJ2-7; 9 bases fit TRBD1. There are 14 residues in the CDR3. J was trimmed by 2 bases and V by 6 bases; bases with no gene match: 8. Germline CDR1 and CDR2: SQVTM and ANQGSEA. The CDR3 here is CSVCRDRDPYEQYF. The DNA of the CDR3 is TGCAGCGTGTGCCGGGACAGGGACCCCTACGAGCAGTACTTC.